Listed here are 10 T cell receptor beta chains from one sample, sequenced in a study of blood T cell repertoires in COVID-19. Sequencing was performed with immunoSEQ multiplex PCR; in TCRdb, only in-frame clones are kept and a portion is missing. This table has around 120,000 clones, around 90% appearing once. The specimen was peripheral blood. The receptors shown here come from a woman in her sixties with COVID-19, enrolled during active disease.

This sequence joins TRBV5-6 and TRBJ2-1; D gene uncertain. This CDR3 spans 11 amino acids. Deletions cut 4 bases from V and 5 bases from J, with 4 bases between. The germline CDR1 and CDR2 sequences are SGHDT and YYEEEE. Here the CDR3 reads CASSENNEQFF. The CDR3 region has the DNA TGTGCCAGCAGCGAGAACAATGAGCAGTTCTTC.

The rearrangement joins TRBV9 to TRBJ2-3; 9 bases match TRBD1. The ends lost 2 bases at V and 2 bases at J; junction bases unmatched: 3. Germline V gene data show CDR1 as SGDLS and CDR2 as YYNGEE. This CDR3 is 15 amino acids long. Here the CDR3 DNA reads TGTGCCAGCAGCGTGGACAGGGGTTACACAGATACGCAGTATTTT. As protein: CASSVDRGYTDTQYF.

The chain is built from TRBV24-1 and TRBJ2-1; 8 positions agree with TRBD2. The V gene's germline CDR1 is KGHDR and CDR2 SFDVKD. The CDR3 has 15 amino acids. Trimming cost V 9 bases and J 5 bases; bases outside gene matches: 11. The CDR3 region has the DNA TGTGCCACCGGGCACAAGGGACTAGGGAACAATGAGCAGTTCTTC. Its translation: CATGHKGLGNNEQFF.

This CDR3 reads CASSQRRDRGRGNTEAFF. CDR3 coding DNA: TGCGCCAGCAGCCAGCGGAGGGACAGGGGGCGCGGGAACACTGAAGCTTTCTTT. This chain uses TRBV4-1 with TRBJ1-1; 12 bases line up with TRBD1. Trimming at V came to 3 bases and at J to 1 base, leaving 9 bases not matched to a gene. Germline CDR1 and CDR2: MGHRA and YSYEKL. The CDR3 contains 18 residues.

The chain carries TRBV19 and TRBJ1-1, with 8 bases identical to TRBD1. Germline V CDR1 and CDR2: LNHDA, SQIVND (reference sequence). The CDR3 is 18 amino acids. After removal of 5 bases from V and 0 bases from J, the junction contained 14 bases not matched to a gene. CDR3 region: CASSPPVRGQVMNTEAFF. The CDR3 nucleotides are TGTGCCAGTAGTCCTCCGGTAAGGGGACAGGTGATGAACACTGAAGCTTTCTTT.

This clone was counted between two and nine times. This chain uses TRBV3-1 (or the pseudogene TRBV3-2) with TRBJ1-2; 10 bases map to TRBD1. Germline trimming cut 3 bases from V and 2 bases from J; bases unmatched to any gene: 12. Germline assignment: CDR1 LGHDT and CDR2 YNNKEL (reference sequence). This CDR3 has 18 residues. The chain's CDR3 is CASSHLGDRGPRNYGYTF. The CDR3 bases are TGTGCCAGCAGCCATCTCGGGGACAGGGGACCGAGGAACTATGGCTACACCTTC.

The chain has TRBV19 and TRBJ2-1; unclear D gene. Trimming took 3 bases from V and 2 from J, leaving 11 bases between them. The CDR3 loop spans 15 amino acids. Germline CDR1 and CDR2: LNHDA and SQIVND (reference sequence). CDR3 sequence: CASSIQSLAYNEQFF. The CDR3 DNA reads as TGTGCCAGTAGTATCCAAAGCCTAGCCTACAATGAGCAGTTCTTC.

The chain has TRBV6-2 or TRBV6-3 and TRBJ2-2; TRBD2 is a possible D gene (5 bases). Germline lookup yields CDR1 MNHEY and CDR2 SVGEGT. This CDR3 has 15 residues. V lost 4 bases, J lost 5 bases, and 14 bases lay in between. CDR3 loop: CASSLLRPGTGELFF. DNA for the CDR3: TGTGCCAGCAGTTTACTCCGCCCGGGGACCGGGGAGCTGTTTTTT.

This clone was observed a handful of times. The J gene is TRBJ1-1, the V gene TRBV4-2; tentatively, D is TRBD1 (6 bases). V was clipped by 3 bases and J by 0 bases, with 14 bases between them. CDR3 length: 16 residues. CDR1 is LGHNA, CDR2 YNFKEQ, per germline. For the CDR3, the DNA is TGTGCCAGCAGCCATCGGGTCAGGGGTATGAACACTGAAGCTTTCTTT. Protein product: CASSHRVRGMNTEAFF.

The CDR3 coding sequence is TGTGCCATCAGTGACATAAGGAGTTCCTCCTACGAGCAGTACTTC. This gives the protein CAISDIRSSSYEQYF. The rearrangement joins TRBV10-3 to TRBJ2-7; D remains ambiguous. The CDR3 extends over 15 amino acids. In germline, CDR1 is ENHRY, CDR2 SYGVKD. The germline V and J ends were trimmed by 3 bases and 0 bases, with 12 bases remaining between them.